These 17 T cell receptor beta chains were sequenced from one sample in a study of long-term antiretroviral therapy in people with HIV. Run at survey level, the immunoSEQ assay was version v3.0. Sequenced by immunoSEQ multiplex PCR; TCRdb stores in-frame clones only, minus some. Here the sample spans approximately 29,000 clones, 84% being singletons. Sequenced material: unsorted PBMCs, taken 0.4 years after starting antiretroviral therapy. These receptors were collected from a man aged 18 to 29 with HIV.

V and J are TRBV6-1 and TRBJ2-1, with D unclear. Germline CDR1 MNHNS, CDR2 SASEGT. This CDR3 spans 11 amino acids. V lost 4 bases and J 8 bases, leaving 6 bases between the germline ends. The CDR3 is CASSARDEQFF. The CDR3 nucleotides are TGTGCCAGCAGTGCTAGAGATGAGCAGTTCTTC.

V and J are TRBV28 and TRBJ1-2; a weak D match, TRBD1 (5 bases). Germline loops: CDR1 MDHEN, CDR2 SYDVKM. V dropped 4 bases and J dropped 7 bases, with 16 bases sitting between them. The CDR3 contains 14 residues. The CDR3 here is CASSWGGKGGGYTF. DNA for the CDR3: TGTGCCAGCAGTTGGGGGGGTAAGGGTGGTGGCTACACCTTC.

The CDR3 protein is CASSLRSRDRVGTGELFF. The CDR3 coding sequence is TGTGCCAGCAGCCTACGCTCTAGGGACAGGGTAGGAACCGGGGAGCTGTTTTTT. This chain uses TRBV9 with TRBJ2-2, with 9 bases that match TRBD1. With V trimmed by 4 bases and J by 5 bases, 15 bases remained unmatched. Per germline, CDR1 SGDLS and CDR2 YYNGEE. This CDR3 spans 18 amino acids.

V usage is TRBV28 and J usage is TRBJ1-1; tentatively, D is TRBD1 (6 bases). Per the germline V gene, CDR1 is MDHEN and CDR2 is SYDVKM. Trimming pared 4 bases from V and 3 bases from J, leaving 15 bases between. This CDR3 is 15 amino acids long. The CDR3: CASSYRTARYTEAFF. DNA of the CDR3: TGTGCCAGCAGTTACAGGACAGCTCGATACACTGAAGCTTTCTTT.

In its sample, this clone was seen a few times. The V call is TRBV6-1, the J call TRBJ2-7; D remains unclear. The V end was cut by 4 bases, the J end by 0 bases, with 13 bases between. The germline CDR1 and CDR2 sequences are MNHNS and SASEGT. CDR3 size: 15 residues. The CDR3 spells CASSVPPVPSYEQYF. The CDR3 region has the DNA TGTGCCAGCAGTGTTCCTCCCGTGCCCTCCTACGAGCAGTACTTC.

The chain joins TRBV11-2 to TRBJ2-7; D gene unclear. V was shortened by 2 bases and J by 5 bases, with 13 bases between the two germline ends. Per germline, CDR1 SGHAT and CDR2 FQNNGV. The CDR3 runs to 14 residues. As DNA, the CDR3 is TGTGCCAGCAGCTTACAACCTCTCGCGGACGAGCAGTACTTC. Its translation: CASSLQPLADEQYF.

The chain carries TRBV10-3 and TRBJ1-1, with a tentative D call TRBD1 (5 bases). Per germline, CDR1 ENHRY and CDR2 SYGVKD. V lost 1 base and J lost 0, with 15 bases in between. The CDR3 has 17 residues. The CDR3 region has the DNA TGTGCCATCAGTGAGTTAATGGCAGGGCCGGTGAACACTGAAGCTTTCTTT. Amino acids: CAISELMAGPVNTEAFF.

The V and J genes are TRBV7-9 and TRBJ2-1; no clear D. Germline loops: CDR1 SEHNR, CDR2 FQNEAQ (reference sequence). The CDR3 contains 15 residues. V shed 4 bases and J shed 0 bases, with 10 bases lying between them. The CDR3 DNA is TGTGCCAGCAGCTCTACCTCAAGCTCCTACAATGAGCAGTTCTTC. This encodes CASSSTSSSYNEQFF.

This chain links TRBV5-6 with TRBJ2-7, with TRBD1 as a possible D gene (5 bases). Trimming stripped 2 bases from V and 2 bases from J, with 8 bases between. From germline, CDR1 is SGHDT and CDR2 YYEEEE. CDR3 length: 13 amino acids. The CDR3 spells CASSFTGAYEQYF. DNA for the CDR3: TGTGCCAGCAGCTTCACAGGTGCCTACGAGCAGTACTTC.

The rearrangement joins TRBV29-1 to TRBJ2-1, with TRBD1 identical over 10 bases. In germline, CDR1 is SQVTM, CDR2 ANQGSEA. Trimming at V came to 6 bases and at J to 2 bases, leaving 1 base not matched to a gene. The CDR3 consists of 13 residues. The CDR3 DNA follows: TGCAGCGTAGGGACAGGGGCCTACAATGAGCAGTTCTTC. It translates to CSVGTGAYNEQFF.

The chain is built from TRBV28 and TRBJ1-1, with D maybe TRBD1 (5 bases). V was clipped by 6 bases and J by 8 bases, with 22 bases between them. This CDR3 comprises 15 residues. CDR1 is MDHEN and CDR2 is SYDVKM in the germline V gene. The chain's CDR3 is CASRSLVGVREEAFF. The CDR3, as DNA: TGTGCCAGCAGAAGCTTAGTGGGGGTGCGGGAGGAAGCTTTCTTT.

The V gene is TRBV7-2, the J gene TRBJ2-7; no firm D call. The CDR3 totals 15 residues. Germline values: CDR1 SGHTA, CDR2 FQGNSA. Trimming took off 1 base at V and 0 bases at J, with 10 bases between the two ends. The CDR3 is CASSLVAFSSYEQYF. The CDR3 DNA is TGTGCCAGCAGCTTAGTTGCTTTCAGCTCCTACGAGCAGTACTTC.

This clone was seen once. The chain carries TRBV6-5 and TRBJ1-1, with D maybe TRBD1 (5 bases). CDR3 length equals 13 residues. V lost 5 bases and J 0 bases, leaving 7 bases between the germline ends. Germline V gene data show CDR1 as MNHEY and CDR2 as SVGAGI. CDR3 coding DNA: TGTGCCAGCAGTGCAGGGATGAACACTGAAGCTTTCTTT. This gives the protein CASSAGMNTEAFF.

This chain connects TRBV5-1 to TRBJ1-1, with 8 bases identical to TRBD1. In germline, CDR1 is SGHRS, CDR2 YFSETQ. The CDR3 covers 15 residues. V dropped 4 bases and J dropped 6; count of bases not matched to a gene: 11. The CDR3: CASSADRAGAAEAFF. The CDR3 nucleotides are TGCGCCAGCAGCGCGGACAGGGCTGGGGCGGCTGAAGCTTTCTTT.

The V gene is TRBV28, the J gene TRBJ2-7; D may be TRBD2 (6 bases). The germline gives CDR1 MDHEN, CDR2 SYDVKM. Trimming pared 10 bases from V and 0 bases from J, leaving 22 bases between. This CDR3 spans 16 amino acids. Written as DNA, the CDR3 is TGTGCCACCTGCCCCCGAGAGGGACTCAACTCCTACGAGCAGTACTTC. Amino acid sequence: CATCPREGLNSYEQYF.

This sequence joins TRBV7-6 and TRBJ1-3; D is ambiguous. V dropped 5 bases and J dropped 4 bases, with 9 bases sitting between them. The germline gives CDR1 SGHVS, CDR2 FNYEAQ. The CDR3 has 13 amino acids. The chain's CDR3 is CASSPLGGNTIYF. As DNA, the CDR3 is TGTGCCAGCAGCCCCCTAGGGGGAAACACCATATATTTT.

This clone was recorded only once. The V and J genes are TRBV28 and TRBJ2-6, with a tentative D call TRBD2 (6 bases). Looked up from germline, CDR1 is MDHEN and CDR2 is SYDVKM. This CDR3 comprises 17 residues. Trimming stripped 8 bases from V and 4 bases from J, with 21 bases between. CDR3 in DNA: TGTGCCAGCTCTCCAGACCCAGGGAGGTCCGGGGCCAACGTCCTGACTTTC. The encoded protein is CASSPDPGRSGANVLTF. Complete variable domain (other parts from reference TRBV28 and TRBJ2-6): DVKVTQSSRYLVKRTGEKVFLECVQDMDHENMFWYRQDPGLGLRLIYFSYDVKMKEKGDIPEGYSVSREKKERFSLILESASTNQTSMYLCASSPDPGRSGANVLTFGAGSRLTVL.